The 27 T cell receptor beta chains below come from one sample, sequenced in a study of shared clonotypes between healthy human individuals. Profiled with immunoSEQ multiplex PCR; TCRdb holds only in-frame clones, not every one. The repertoire consists of about 560,000 clones, with 70% to 80% occurring once and the leading ten covering around 11%. The specimen sequenced was PBMCs. These receptors originate from a woman aged 40 to 50 in good health. Some clones in this sample may be carry-over from other donors' samples.

The rearrangement links TRBV7-9 to TRBJ1-5, with 10 bases identical to TRBD1. The CDR3 totals 15 residues. V dropped 4 bases and J dropped 5; count of bases not matched to a gene: 5. Germline loops: CDR1 SEHNR, CDR2 FQNEAQ (reference sequence). The CDR3 sequence: CASSYTGQGYQPQHF. Here the CDR3 DNA reads TGTGCCAGCAGCTACACGGGACAGGGGTATCAGCCCCAGCATTTT. The complete variable domain, with remaining parts taken from reference TRBV7-9 and TRBJ1-5, reads DTGVSQNPRHKITKRGQNVTFRCDPISEHNRLYWYRQTLGQGPEFLTYFQNEAQLEKSRLLSDRFSAERPKGSFSTLEIQRTEQGDSAMYLCASSYTGQGYQPQHFGDGTRLSIL.

The chain recombines TRBV15 with TRBJ2-7; 7 bases align to TRBD2. The CDR3 loop spans 15 amino acids. Per the germline V gene, CDR1 is LNHNV and CDR2 is YYDKDF (reference sequence). J lost 4 bases, V lost 4 bases, and 10 bases had no gene match. The CDR3 sequence is CATSMGPGGIYEQYF. The CDR3 DNA sequence: TGTGCCACCAGCATGGGGCCGGGGGGAATATACGAGCAGTACTTC.

In this sample, this clone turned up once. The chain employs TRBV30 and TRBJ2-7, with D tentatively TRBD1 (6 bases). Germline V CDR1 and CDR2: GTSNPN, SVGIG (reference sequence). This CDR3 spans 13 amino acids. V was trimmed by 5 bases and J by 2 bases, leaving 13 bases between them. The CDR3 spells CAWSRDNTYEQYF. The CDR3 bases are TGTGCCTGGTCCCGGGACAATACCTACGAGCAGTACTTC.

With respect to this clone: One end of the junction fails to match germline, which may point to a read error. The genes are TRBV5-4 and TRBJ2-7, with TRBD2 matching 9 bases. Per germline, CDR1 SGHNT and CDR2 YYREEE (reference sequence). The length of the CDR3 is 13 residues. For the CDR3, the DNA is TGCGGCGGGAGGGTTTTAATTTCCTACGAGCAGTACTTC. This codes for CGGRVLISYEQYF.

V is TRBV5-1 and J is TRBJ1-4, with D possibly being TRBD1 (5 bases). The CDR3 runs to 15 residues. Germline CDR1 and CDR2: SGHRS and YFSETQ. Trimming took off 2 bases at V and 7 bases at J, with 15 bases between the two ends. CDR3 bases: TGCGCCAGCAGCTTAACGCAGGGTGGTGCTGAAAAACTGTTTTTT. As protein: CASSLTQGGAEKLFF. The entire variable domain, with the rest obtained from reference TRBV5-1 and TRBJ1-4, is as follows: KAGVTQTPRYLIKTRGQQVTLSCSPISGHRSVSWYQQTPGQGLQFLFEYFSETQRNKGNFPGRFSGRQFSNSRSEMNVSTLELGDSALYLCASSLTQGGAEKLFFGSGTQLSVL.

Here the CDR3 reads CASSLGPSGFAYEQYF. CDR3 DNA sequence: TGTGCCAGCAGCTTAGGCCCTAGCGGTTTCGCCTACGAGCAGTACTTC. The genes are TRBV7-6 and TRBJ2-7; 7 positions match TRBD2. The CDR3 contains 16 residues. V was pared by 1 base and J by 2 bases, with 8 bases of the junction left unmatched. Germline V gene data show CDR1 as SGHVS and CDR2 as FNYEAQ. Using reference TRBV7-6 and TRBJ2-7 for the parts outside the CDR3, the full variable domain is GAGVSQSPRYKVTKRGQDVALRCDPISGHVSLYWYRQALGQGPEFLTYFNYEAQQDKSGLPNDRFSAERPEGSISTLTIQRTEQRDSAMYRCASSLGPSGFAYEQYFGPGTRLTVT.

This chain joins TRBV6-1 and TRBJ1-4; 7 bases map to TRBD1. The CDR3 sequence is 17 residues long. The junction had 5 bases not matched to a gene; V was cut back by 1 base and J by 0 bases. Germline values: CDR1 MNHNS, CDR2 SASEGT. The DNA of the CDR3 is TGTGCCAGCAGTGAAGATGGGACAGCTGCAACTAATGAAAAACTGTTTTTT. Translated: CASSEDGTAATNEKLFF.

V is TRBV7-6 and J is TRBJ2-3; a possible D gene is TRBD1 (5 bases). The V end lost 5 bases, the J end lost 4 bases, and 13 bases lay between the germline ends. The CDR3 is 14 residues long. Germline CDR1 and CDR2: SGHVS and FNYEAQ. CDR3 region: CASSRSRAADTQYF. The CDR3 DNA reads TGTGCCAGCAGCCGTAGCAGGGCAGCAGATACGCAGTATTTT.

About this clone: One end of the junction varies from germline; a read error may be responsible. The V call is TRBV7-3, the J call TRBJ2-3, with D possibly being TRBD2 (6 bases). Germline CDR1 SGHTA, CDR2 FQGTGA. This CDR3 is built from 12 residues. CDR3 amino acids: CASSSRDSQFHF. The CDR3 DNA reads TGTGCCAGCAGCTCACGGGACTCCCAATTCCACTTT.

CDR3 amino acids: CASSLGQGWETQYF. Here the CDR3 DNA reads TGTGCCAGCAGTTTGGGACAGGGATGGGAGACCCAGTACTTC. The V and J genes are TRBV28 and TRBJ2-5; 9 bases line up with TRBD1. After removal of 3 bases from V and 5 bases from J, the junction contained 4 bases not matched to a gene. Germline CDR1 is MDHEN and CDR2 is SYDVKM. CDR3 length: 14 amino acids.

The rearrangement uses TRBV5-4 and TRBJ2-5; TRBD2 agrees at 7 bases. Trimming at V came to 4 bases and at J to 9 bases, leaving 6 bases not matched to a gene. The germline CDR1 and CDR2 sequences are SGHNT and YYREEE (reference sequence). The CDR3 spans 12 residues. The DNA for the CDR3 is TGTGCCAGCAGCGCGGGAGAGCAGGCCCAGTACTTC. This sequence encodes CASSAGEQAQYF.

The rearrangement links TRBV5-5 to TRBJ1-2, with 12 bases that match TRBD1. The germline V gene encodes CDR1 SGHKS and CDR2 YYEKEE (reference sequence). The CDR3 extends over 16 amino acids. J gave up 4 bases and V 0 bases, and 4 bases lay outside the gene matches. DNA of the CDR3: TGTGCCAGCAGCTTGGGGGACAGGGGGCTCGGCTATGGCTACACCTTC. Translated, it gives CASSLGDRGLGYGYTF.

In its sample, this clone was seen a few times. This chain joins TRBV20-1 and TRBJ2-5; a weak D match, TRBD1 (5 bases). Per germline, CDR1 DFQATT and CDR2 SNEGSKA (reference sequence). This CDR3 contains 11 residues. V lost 6 bases, J lost 11 bases, and 16 bases lay in between. The CDR3 DNA is TGCAGTGCCAATCAGGGTGGAGAGCAGTACTTC. Translated, it gives CSANQGGEQYF.

The chain employs TRBV27 and TRBJ2-2, with D possibly being TRBD1 (5 bases). CDR3 length equals 17 residues. Germline CDR1 is MNHEY and CDR2 is SMNVEV (reference sequence). With 4 bases removed from V and 2 bases from J, the gap between germline ends came to 17 bases. Here the CDR3 reads CASSYLVHQGNTGELFF. In DNA, the CDR3 is TGTGCCAGCAGTTATTTGGTTCACCAGGGAAACACCGGGGAGCTGTTTTTT.

The chain is built from TRBV7-9 and TRBJ2-7; TRBD1 matches 7 bases. CDR1 is SEHNR and CDR2 is FQNEAQ in the germline V gene (reference sequence). With V trimmed by 4 bases and J by 3 bases, 6 bases remained unmatched. The CDR3 is 14 amino acids. CDR3 sequence: CASSSTTGNYEQYF. The CDR3 DNA reads TGTGCCAGCAGCTCTACGACAGGGAACTACGAGCAGTACTTC.

This rearrangement joins TRBV6-5 to TRBJ1-4, with a possible D match to TRBD1 (5 bases). CDR3 length: 15 residues. The germline V gene encodes CDR1 MNHEY and CDR2 SVGAGI. Trimming removed 5 bases at V and 0 bases at J, with 10 bases between. The CDR3 protein is CASSAAGATNEKLFF. The CDR3 nucleotides are TGTGCCAGCAGTGCCGCGGGGGCAACTAATGAAAAACTGTTTTTT.

Notes on this clone: Additional DNA sequences in this sample encode the identical CDR3. The chain uses TRBV30 and TRBJ2-2; the match to TRBD1 covers 9 bases. Germline CDR1 is GTSNPN and CDR2 is SVGIG (reference sequence). The CDR3 totals 16 residues. V gave up 0 bases and J gave up 4 bases; unmatched junction bases: 6. CDR3 in amino acids: CAWSVWDRESTGELFF. CDR3 bases: TGTGCCTGGAGTGTCTGGGACAGGGAAAGCACCGGGGAGCTGTTTTTT.

This clone has only one observation. The chain uses TRBV7-8 and TRBJ1-1; TRBD1 is a possible D gene (6 bases). The V end was cut by 5 bases, the J end by 1 base, with 14 bases between. CDR1 and CDR2 from the germline V gene are SGHVS and FQNEAQ. The CDR3 has 15 amino acids. CDR3 in DNA: TGTGCCAGCAGCACCCGGGCAGGGGAGAACACTGAAGCTTTCTTT. Translating gives CASSTRAGENTEAFF.

The chain has TRBV19 and TRBJ1-2; TRBD1 is a possible D gene (5 bases). This CDR3 is 14 amino acids long. The V end lost 3 bases, the J end lost 6 bases, and 14 bases lay between the germline ends. The germline CDR1 and CDR2 sequences are LNHDA and SQIVND (reference sequence). CDR3 loop: CASSIRAGFDGYTF. The DNA for the CDR3 is TGTGCCAGTAGTATCCGGGCAGGGTTCGATGGCTACACCTTC.

The chain uses TRBV6-5 and TRBJ1-5, with TRBD1 matching 8 bases. Losses at the gene ends were 5 bases for V and 7 bases for J; bases not matched to a gene: 4. The V gene's germline CDR1 is MNHEY and CDR2 SVGAGI. The CDR3 loop spans 13 amino acids. The DNA of the CDR3 is TGTGCCAGCAGTCAGGGGGCGGAACAGCCCCAGCATTTT. Encoded protein: CASSQGAEQPQHF.

The chain joins TRBV30 to TRBJ2-2; possibly TRBD1 for D (5 bases). The CDR3 is 12 residues long. Trimming took 2 bases from V and 5 from J, leaving 6 bases between them. In germline, CDR1 is GTSNPN, CDR2 SVGIG (reference sequence). The CDR3: CAWSTGTGELFF. The CDR3 nucleotides are TGTGCCTGGAGTACAGGTACCGGGGAGCTGTTTTTT.

The chain couples TRBV7-9 to TRBJ2-7, with D possibly matching TRBD2 (5 bases). V gave up 1 base and J gave up 4 bases, with 17 bases separating them. The CDR3 spans 16 residues. CDR1 is SEHNR, CDR2 FQNEAQ, per germline (reference sequence). The CDR3 DNA sequence: TGTGCCAGCAGCTTAGAGCTAGCTAGACAAAATTACGAGCAGTACTTC. Protein: CASSLELARQNYEQYF. Variable domain in full (rest from reference TRBV7-9 and TRBJ2-7): DTGVSQNPRHKITKRGQNVTFRCDPISEHNRLYWYRQTLGQGPEFLTYFQNEAQLEKSRLLSDRFSAERPKGSFSTLEIQRTEQGDSAMYLCASSLELARQNYEQYFGPGTRLTVT.

The V call is TRBV11-2, the J call TRBJ2-7; D is uncertain. This CDR3 contains 11 residues. V was shortened by 8 bases and J by 3 bases, with 8 bases between the two germline ends. Germline V gene data show CDR1 as SGHAT and CDR2 as FQNNGV. The CDR3 DNA is TGTGCCAGCTCCTCATACTACGAGCAGTACTTC. Its protein is CASSSYYEQYF. The whole variable domain, filled in from reference TRBV11-2 and TRBJ2-7, reads EAGVAQSPRYKIIEKRQSVAFWCNPISGHATLYWYQQILGQGPKLLIQFQNNGVVDDSQLPKDRFSAERLKGVDSTLKIQPAKLEDSAVYLCASSSYYEQYFGPGTRLTVT.

The chain uses TRBV27 and TRBJ2-7; tentative D call: TRBD2 (7 bases). The CDR3 sequence is 13 residues long. CDR1 is MNHEY, CDR2 SMNVEV, per germline (reference sequence). V was trimmed by 8 bases and J by 7 bases, leaving 18 bases between them. CDR3 nucleotide sequence: TGTGCCAGCCAGTCCTTTGAGGGGGGGGAGCAGTACTTC. It codes for CASQSFEGGEQYF.

This rearrangement joins TRBV27 to TRBJ2-1; a weak D match, TRBD2 (6 bases). The CDR3 sequence is 15 residues long. Trimming stripped 2 bases from V and 0 bases from J, with 8 bases between. CDR1 MNHEY and CDR2 SMNVEV come from the germline V gene (reference sequence). The CDR3 is CASSLISGSYNEQFF. As DNA, the CDR3 is TGTGCCAGCAGTTTAATTAGCGGCTCCTACAATGAGCAGTTCTTC.

The rearrangement uses TRBV5-4 and TRBJ2-3, with 14 bases that match TRBD2. Germline CDR1 is SGHNT and CDR2 is YYREEE (reference sequence). The CDR3 is made up of 16 amino acids. With 3 bases clipped from V and 4 bases from J, the junction kept 4 bases outside the gene matches. CDR3 DNA sequence: TGTGCCAGCAGCTGGGGACTAGCGGGAGCGGCAGATACGCAGTATTTT. Protein: CASSWGLAGAADTQYF.

As for this clone: Other DNA sequences in the same sample also yield this CDR3. The chain uses TRBV5-1 and TRBJ1-5, with unresolved D. The CDR3 is made up of 15 amino acids. V was trimmed by 0 bases and J by 0 bases, leaving 7 bases between them. Germline V gene lookup returns CDR1 SGHRS and CDR2 YFSETQ. The CDR3 DNA is TGCGCCAGCAGCTTGGCCCCCAATAGCAATCAGCCCCAGCATTTT. It codes for CASSLAPNSNQPQHF. Supplemented by reference TRBV5-1 and TRBJ1-5, the full variable domain reads KAGVTQTPRYLIKTRGQQVTLSCSPISGHRSVSWYQQTPGQGLQFLFEYFSETQRNKGNFPGRFSGRQFSNSRSEMNVSTLELGDSALYLCASSLAPNSNQPQHFGDGTRLSIL.